The TCR beta chain described here comes from a study of glioma-infiltrating T cells after dendritic cell vaccination. This clone was found a few times. Profiling relied on immunoSEQ multiplex PCR, and the TCRdb table lists in-frame clones only, not all of them. The sample records some 99,000 clones, less than 90% being singletons. J gave up 4 bases and V 4 bases, and 5 bases lay outside the gene matches. Germline loops: CDR1 LNHDA, CDR2 SQIVND (reference sequence). CDR3 length equals 15 residues. Time point defined: after dendritic cell vaccination, including at tumor progression/relapse. The chain couples TRBV19 to TRBJ2-1, with TRBD2 matching over 9 bases. The sequenced sample was blood, obtained after dendritic cell vaccination. The sequence was collected from a human donor with glioblastoma. CDR3 region: CASSKQTSGYNEQFF. The CDR3 DNA sequence: TGTGCCAGTAGTAAACAGACTAGCGGTTACAATGAGCAGTTCTTC.